This note documents a single T cell receptor beta chain sequence. This sample stems from a study of OX40 agonist ivuxolimab in advanced cancers. Across the study: Three dose-escalation patients had partial responses: one with hepatocellular carcinoma and two with cutaneous melanoma.

V shed 0 bases and J shed 8 bases, with 20 bases lying between them. Germline lookup yields CDR1 SGHKS and CDR2 YYEKEE (reference sequence). This CDR3 has 16 amino acids. Assay: immunoSEQ multiplex PCR; the TCRdb copy retains only in-frame clones and omits some. The sample carries approximately 74,000 clones, 75% to 95% recorded once. The V call is TRBV5-5, the J call TRBJ1-2; D is perhaps TRBD1 (6 bases). This TCR was sampled from an adult with an advanced solid tumor such as melanoma, head and neck, liver or kidney cancer. Sequencing was performed on CD4+ or CD8+ T cells sorted from blood, taken in a trial of the OX40 agonist ivuxolimab. The CDR3 coding sequence is TGTGCCAGCAGCTTGGGGCTGGGGGCAACACAATCAGGCTACACCTTC. Protein sequence: CASSLGLGATQSGYTF.